This entry describes one TCR beta chain. Its antigen is unknown. The sample is drawn from a study of shared clonotypes between healthy human individuals. Study-wide results and caveats: Naive subsets generally had larger estimated richness than memory subsets. Some naive CD4 clonotypes, roughly 5%, turned up in common across a handful of donors.

Division of CD4+ cells produced a CD45RA+ naive subset and a CD45RA-negative memory subset. V shed 0 bases and J shed 1 base, with 11 bases lying between them. Germline CDR1 SGDLS, CDR2 YYNGEE. The CDR3 extends over 15 amino acids. Original methodology: For the immunoSEQ data, sequences were junction-only without quality scores, so filtering differed. The protocol was immunoSEQ multiplex PCR, while the TCRdb copy is restricted to in-frame clones and leaves out a portion. D and trimming come from the DNA, and the V and J calls and clone size come from that table. The sample holds approximately 1,500,000 clones, under 99% seen once.

The source of this sequence is a man younger than 45 in good health. This chain uses TRBV9 with TRBJ2-7, with D unresolved. What was sequenced was naive CD4+ T cells sorted from blood. Subset indicated: CD45RA+ positively selected. CDR3 in amino acids: CASSVGEGISYEQYF. DNA for the CDR3: TGTGCCAGCAGCGTAGGAGAAGGAATTTCCTACGAGCAGTACTTC.